This TCR beta chain was obtained from a study of T-cell reconstitution after alpha-beta-depleted transplantation in children. Trimming cost V 4 bases and J 7 bases; bases outside gene matches: 7. Germline V CDR1 and CDR2: SQVTM, ANQGSEA. The CDR3 has 13 amino acids. This clonotype occurred a few times. It was with unique molecular identifiers that the TCRbeta library was prepared. MiXCR, run by TCRdb on the PCR reads, gives a single entry per CDR3 protein. The sample has some 500,000 distinct CDR3 sequences, over 25% seen once. The chain uses TRBV29-1 and TRBJ1-5; 7 bases map to TRBD1. Sequenced here: PBMCs from the stem cell graft donor, sampled from the stem cell graft. This sequence was found in a human donor who donated a stem cell graft to a child with aplastic anemia. The CDR3 nucleotides read TGCAGCGTTGGTCTCAGGGGGGGACAGCCCCAGCATTTT. It specifies CSVGLRGGQPQHF.